Each of the 20 T cell receptor beta chains below was sequenced from the same sample in a study of blood T cell repertoires in COVID-19. Profiled with immunoSEQ multiplex PCR; TCRdb holds only in-frame clones, not every one. The table lists 250,000 to 300,000 clones, about nine tenths of them singletons. The sequenced sample was PBMCs or T cells enriched from blood (not recorded which). Every receptor here comes from a man aged 18 to 30 who had recovered from COVID-19.

CDR3 sequence (DNA): TGCAGCGTTGAAGTTTTGTCAGGGCGCACTGAAGCTTTCTTT. Protein: CSVEVLSGRTEAFF. The rearrangement uses TRBV29-1 and TRBJ1-1, with a weak D call TRBD1 (5 bases). The CDR3 has 14 amino acids. CDR1 SQVTM and CDR2 ANQGSEA come from the germline V gene. The germline V and J ends were trimmed by 1 base and 4 bases, with 13 bases remaining between them.

This chain links TRBV6-4 with TRBJ1-2; tentative D call: TRBD1 (6 bases). Germline CDR1 MRHNA, CDR2 SNTAGT. V was shortened by 8 bases and J by 6 bases, with 16 bases between the two germline ends. The CDR3 runs 13 residues. CDR3 in DNA: TGTGCCAGCCCAGGGGACCCCGGGCATGGCTACACCTTC. It translates to CASPGDPGHGYTF.

V usage is TRBV6-5 and J usage is TRBJ2-6; TRBD1 aligns across 7 bases. Trimming at V came to 5 bases and at J to 4 bases, leaving 5 bases not matched to a gene. Per the germline V gene, CDR1 is MNHEY and CDR2 is SVGAGI. The CDR3 has 15 amino acids. The chain's CDR3 is CASSHRGAGANVLTF. The CDR3 nucleotides read TGTGCCAGCAGTCACAGGGGAGCAGGGGCCAACGTCCTGACTTTC.

The rearrangement links TRBV11-3 to TRBJ1-4, with TRBD1 as a possible D gene (6 bases). Germline V gene lookup returns CDR1 SGHNT and CDR2 YENEEA. The CDR3 spans 13 residues. V gave up 4 bases and J gave up 6 bases, with 9 bases separating them. The CDR3 DNA reads TGTGCCAGCAGCTGGGCAGGGGATGAAAAACTGTTTTTT. It encodes CASSWAGDEKLFF.

The chain combines TRBV14 with TRBJ1-1, with TRBD1 as a possible D gene (5 bases). The CDR3 length is 13 residues. Germline V CDR1 and CDR2: SGHDN, FVKESK. The V end was cut by 2 bases, the J end by 1 base, with 5 bases between. CDR3 residues: CASSQQGNTEAFF. The CDR3 DNA sequence: TGTGCCAGCAGCCAACAGGGGAACACTGAAGCTTTCTTT.

This clone came up a few times. V usage is TRBV4-1 and J usage is TRBJ1-1, with D unclear. V lost 0 bases and J 5 bases, leaving 7 bases between the germline ends. Germline V CDR1 and CDR2: MGHRA, YSYEKL. The CDR3 is made up of 13 amino acids. The DNA for the CDR3 is TGCGCCAGCAGCCAAGAATGGAGAACTGAAGCTTTCTTT. This codes for CASSQEWRTEAFF.

The CDR3 bases are TGTGCCAGCAGCCAACCAGTCCGGGACAGGACCCTATCTGGAAACACCATATATTTT. This translates into CASSQPVRDRTLSGNTIYF. The chain joins TRBV3-1 (or the pseudogene TRBV3-2) to TRBJ1-3; 8 nucleotides agree with TRBD1. The germline V gene encodes CDR1 LGHDT and CDR2 YNNKEL (reference sequence). The CDR3 has 19 amino acids. Germline trimming cut 2 bases from V and 1 base from J; bases unmatched to any gene: 13.

The rearrangement joins TRBV13 to TRBJ2-7; 14 bases agree with TRBD2. CDR1 is PRHDT and CDR2 is FYEKMQ in the germline V gene (reference sequence). The ends lost 5 bases at V and 2 bases at J; junction bases unmatched: 5. The CDR3 spans 16 residues. The CDR3 DNA follows: TGTGCCAGCAGCGTCGGACTAGCGGGAGGTCCCTACGAGCAGTACTTC. The encoded protein is CASSVGLAGGPYEQYF.

The CDR3 DNA reads TGTGCCAGTAGCCCGATAGACAGTTACGAGCAGTACTTC. This gives the protein CASSPIDSYEQYF. V is TRBV19 and J is TRBJ2-7, with D possibly being TRBD1 (5 bases). The V end was cut by 6 bases, the J end by 4 bases, with 13 bases between. From germline, CDR1 is LNHDA and CDR2 SQIVND (reference sequence). The CDR3 has 13 amino acids.

The chain links TRBV19 to TRBJ1-2; 7 bases fit TRBD1. CDR3 length: 15 amino acids. The germline V gene has CDR1 LNHDA and CDR2 SQIVND (reference sequence). V trimming: 4 bases; J trimming: 7 bases; junction bases outside the gene matches: 12. The CDR3 region is CASSRTGQGSIGYTF. The CDR3 DNA is TGTGCCAGTAGTAGGACAGGCCAAGGGAGTATTGGCTACACCTTC.

V gene TRBV27 combines with J gene TRBJ1-6, with a possible D match to TRBD1 (6 bases). CDR1 MNHEY and CDR2 SMNVEV come from the germline V gene (reference sequence). CDR3 length: 18 residues. V lost 5 bases and J 0 bases, leaving 17 bases between the germline ends. CDR3 in amino acids: CASSLKITGSSYNSPLHF. In DNA, the CDR3 is TGTGCCAGCAGTCTCAAAATTACAGGGAGCTCCTATAATTCACCCCTCCACTTT.

The rearrangement joins TRBV18 to TRBJ1-6, with 10 bases matching TRBD1. Germline V lookup: CDR1 KGHSH, CDR2 LQKENI. The V and J ends lost 3 bases and 9 bases, in that order; junction bases with no gene match: 5. This CDR3 contains 15 residues. The CDR3: CASSPQGDRGSPLHF. The CDR3, as DNA: TGTGCCAGCTCACCCCAAGGGGACAGGGGTTCACCCCTCCACTTT.

The V and J genes are TRBV3-1 (or the pseudogene TRBV3-2) and TRBJ2-7; tentative D call: TRBD2 (6 bases). The germline V and J ends were trimmed by 2 bases and 0 bases, with 11 bases remaining between them. In germline, CDR1 is LGHDT, CDR2 YNNKEL (reference sequence). This CDR3 has 15 residues. The chain's CDR3 is CASSQRGAGSYEQYF. The CDR3 DNA is TGTGCCAGCAGCCAACGGGGAGCGGGCTCCTACGAGCAGTACTTC.

The rearrangement uses TRBV12-5 and TRBJ1-1, with a tentative D call TRBD1 (6 bases). The CDR3 runs 11 residues. V was pared by 5 bases and J by 10 bases, with 11 bases between. Germline-derived CDR1 and CDR2 are LGHNT and FRNRAP. The CDR3 DNA reads TGTGCTAGTGGTCAACAGGGAACAGCTTTCTTT. As protein: CASGQQGTAFF.

The chain combines TRBV30 with TRBJ1-2; D remains ambiguous. Germline V lookup: CDR1 GTSNPN, CDR2 SVGIG (reference sequence). V gave up 0 bases and J gave up 4 bases, with 6 bases separating them. The CDR3 has 12 residues. The CDR3 is CAWSVPSYGYTF. The CDR3 DNA is TGTGCCTGGAGTGTACCCAGCTATGGCTACACCTTC. The full variable domain, completed using reference TRBV30 and TRBJ1-2, is SQTIHQWPATLVQPVGSPLSLECTVEGTSNPNLYWYRQAAGRGLQLLFYSVGIGQISSEVPQNLSASRPQDRQFILSSKKLLLSDSGFYLCAWSVPSYGYTFGSGTRLTVV.

V and J are TRBV7-2 and TRBJ1-5; 9 bases fit TRBD1. J was trimmed by 6 bases and V by 5 bases; bases with no gene match: 8. The germline CDR1 and CDR2 sequences are SGHTA and FQGNSA. The CDR3 is 15 residues long. In DNA form, the CDR3 reads TGTGCCAGCAGCCCCGCCCGACAGGGGGGTCAGCCCCAGCATTTT. It yields the protein CASSPARQGGQPQHF.

This rearrangement joins TRBV27 to TRBJ2-2; 8 nucleotides line up with TRBD2. The CDR3 runs 16 residues. The V gene's germline CDR1 is MNHEY and CDR2 SMNVEV (reference sequence). Losses at the gene ends were 2 bases for V and 4 bases for J; bases not matched to a gene: 6. The CDR3 sequence is CASSLLTSGSTGELFF. DNA of the CDR3: TGTGCCAGCAGTTTACTCACGAGCGGGAGCACCGGGGAGCTGTTTTTT.

The gene calls are TRBV28 and TRBJ2-7, with D tentatively TRBD1 (6 bases). Germline CDR1 MDHEN, CDR2 SYDVKM. Trimming removed 5 bases from V and 1 base from J, with 12 bases in between. This CDR3 has 14 residues. The CDR3 DNA sequence: TGTGCCAGCAGTACCGGACAGCCTTCCTACGAGCAGTACTTC. Its protein is CASSTGQPSYEQYF. Full variable domain (missing parts from reference TRBV28 and TRBJ2-7): DVKVTQSSRYLVKRTGEKVFLECVQDMDHENMFWYRQDPGLGLRLIYFSYDVKMKEKGDIPEGYSVSREKKERFSLILESASTNQTSMYLCASSTGQPSYEQYFGPGTRLTVT.

The V and J genes are TRBV7-6 and TRBJ2-3, with 8 bases fitting TRBD1. Trimming took 5 bases from V and 5 from J; bases not matched to a gene: 9. The CDR3 sequence is 15 residues long. Germline-derived CDR1 and CDR2 are SGHVS and FNYEAQ. The CDR3 region has the DNA TGTGCCAGCAGCCAACAGGGGGAGGCTCTAGATACGCAGTATTTT. Its translation is CASSQQGEALDTQYF.

This chain links TRBV10-3 with TRBJ2-3; D is possibly TRBD2 (6 bases). The ends were cut back, 7 bases at V and 4 bases at J, with 15 bases in the middle. The CDR3 is made up of 14 amino acids. Germline-derived CDR1 and CDR2 are ENHRY and SYGVKD. In nucleotides, the CDR3 is TGTGCCATCAAGCTGGGGGAGCGGGCAGATACGCAGTATTTT. Protein: CAIKLGERADTQYF.